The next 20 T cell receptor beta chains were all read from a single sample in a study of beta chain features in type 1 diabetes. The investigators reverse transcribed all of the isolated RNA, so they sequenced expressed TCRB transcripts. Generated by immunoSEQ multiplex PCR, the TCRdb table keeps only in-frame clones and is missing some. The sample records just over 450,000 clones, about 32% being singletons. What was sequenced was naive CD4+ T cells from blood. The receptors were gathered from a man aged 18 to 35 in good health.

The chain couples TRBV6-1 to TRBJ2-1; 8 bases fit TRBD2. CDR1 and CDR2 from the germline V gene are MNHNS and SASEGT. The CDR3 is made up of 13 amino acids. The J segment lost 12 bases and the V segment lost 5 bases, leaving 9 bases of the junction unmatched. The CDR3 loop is CASSTSGGRRQFF. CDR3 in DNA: TGTGCCAGCAGTACCAGTGGCGGGAGGAGGCAGTTCTTC.

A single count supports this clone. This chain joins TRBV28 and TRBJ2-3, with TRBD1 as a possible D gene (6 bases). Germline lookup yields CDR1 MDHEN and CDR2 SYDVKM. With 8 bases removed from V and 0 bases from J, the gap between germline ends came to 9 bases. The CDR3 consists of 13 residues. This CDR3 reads CASSQGSTDTQYF. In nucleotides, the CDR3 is TGTGCCAGCTCTCAGGGGAGCACAGATACGCAGTATTTT.

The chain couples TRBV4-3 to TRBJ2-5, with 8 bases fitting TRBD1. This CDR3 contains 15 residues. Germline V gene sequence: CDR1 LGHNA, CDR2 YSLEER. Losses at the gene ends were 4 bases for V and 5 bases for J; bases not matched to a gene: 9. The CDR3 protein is CASSPGQGDLETQYF. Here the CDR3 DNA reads TGCGCCAGCAGCCCCGGACAGGGTGACTTGGAGACCCAGTACTTC.

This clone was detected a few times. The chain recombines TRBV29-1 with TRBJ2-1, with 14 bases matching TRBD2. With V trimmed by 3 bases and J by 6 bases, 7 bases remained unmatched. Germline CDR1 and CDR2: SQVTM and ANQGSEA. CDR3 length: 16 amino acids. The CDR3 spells CSVDLGGLAGGNEQFF. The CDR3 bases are TGCAGCGTTGACCTTGGTGGACTAGCGGGAGGCAATGAGCAGTTCTTC.

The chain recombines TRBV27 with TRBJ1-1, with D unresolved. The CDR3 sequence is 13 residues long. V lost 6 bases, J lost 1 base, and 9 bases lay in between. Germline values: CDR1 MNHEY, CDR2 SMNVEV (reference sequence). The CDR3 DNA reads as TGTGCCAGCAGCCCTAGTACGAACACTGAAGCTTTCTTT. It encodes CASSPSTNTEAFF.

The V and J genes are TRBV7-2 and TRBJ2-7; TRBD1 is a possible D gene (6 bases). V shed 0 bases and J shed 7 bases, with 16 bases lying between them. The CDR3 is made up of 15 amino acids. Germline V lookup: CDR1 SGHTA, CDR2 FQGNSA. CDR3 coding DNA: TGTGCCAGCAGCTTAGCTTTATTGGGGGCTGGTGAGCAGTACTTC. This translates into CASSLALLGAGEQYF.

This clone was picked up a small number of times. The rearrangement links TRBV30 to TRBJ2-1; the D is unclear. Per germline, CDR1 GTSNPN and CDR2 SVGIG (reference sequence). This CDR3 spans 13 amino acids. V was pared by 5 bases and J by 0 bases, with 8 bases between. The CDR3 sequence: CAWSSDSYNEQFF. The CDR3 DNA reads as TGTGCCTGGTCTAGTGACTCCTACAATGAGCAGTTCTTC.

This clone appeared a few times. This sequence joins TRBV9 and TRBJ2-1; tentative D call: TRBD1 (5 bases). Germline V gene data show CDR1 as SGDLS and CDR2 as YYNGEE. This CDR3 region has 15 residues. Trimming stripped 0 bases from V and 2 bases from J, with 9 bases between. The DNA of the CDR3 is TGTGCCAGCAGCGTAGAACAGGCCCCCTACAATGAGCAGTTCTTC. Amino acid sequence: CASSVEQAPYNEQFF.

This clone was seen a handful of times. CDR3 in DNA: TGTGCCTGGAGCGGACTAGCGGGATACACCGGGGAGCTGTTTTTT. This encodes CAWSGLAGYTGELFF. The rearrangement joins TRBV30 to TRBJ2-2; the match to TRBD2 covers 12 bases. The CDR3 loop spans 15 amino acids. The germline V gene has CDR1 GTSNPN and CDR2 SVGIG (reference sequence). Trimming cost V 3 bases and J 3 bases; bases outside gene matches: 2. Based on the CDR3 plus reference TRBV30 and TRBJ2-2, the full variable domain is SQTIHQWPATLVQPVGSPLSLECTVEGTSNPNLYWYRQAAGRGLQLLFYSVGIGQISSEVPQNLSASRPQDRQFILSSKKLLLSDSGFYLCAWSGLAGYTGELFFGEGSRLTVL.

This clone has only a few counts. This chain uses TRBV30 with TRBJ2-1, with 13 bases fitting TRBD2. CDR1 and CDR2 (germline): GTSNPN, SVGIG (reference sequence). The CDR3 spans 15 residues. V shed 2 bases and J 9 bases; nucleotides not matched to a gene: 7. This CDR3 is CAWSPPGLAGIEQFF. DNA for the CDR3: TGTGCCTGGAGTCCCCCGGGACTAGCGGGAATTGAGCAGTTCTTC.

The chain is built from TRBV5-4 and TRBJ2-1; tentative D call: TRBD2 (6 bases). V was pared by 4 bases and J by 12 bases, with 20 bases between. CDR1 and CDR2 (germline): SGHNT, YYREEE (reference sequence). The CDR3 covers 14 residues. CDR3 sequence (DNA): TGTGCCAGCAGCCCCTCCGGGACTCCGAAAGGGCAGTTCTTC. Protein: CASSPSGTPKGQFF.

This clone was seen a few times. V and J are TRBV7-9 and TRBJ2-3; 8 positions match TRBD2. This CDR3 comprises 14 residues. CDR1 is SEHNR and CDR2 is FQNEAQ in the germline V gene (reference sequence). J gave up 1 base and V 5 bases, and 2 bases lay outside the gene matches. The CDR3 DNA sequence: TGTGCCAGCAGCCCACTAGCGGGCACAGATACGCAGTATTTT. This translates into CASSPLAGTDTQYF.

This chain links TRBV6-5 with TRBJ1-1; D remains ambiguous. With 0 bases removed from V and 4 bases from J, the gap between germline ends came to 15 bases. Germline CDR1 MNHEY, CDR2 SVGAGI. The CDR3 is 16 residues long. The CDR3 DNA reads TGTGCCAGCAGTTACTCGATTGGCGGGGATGGCACTGAAGCTTTCTTT. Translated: CASSYSIGGDGTEAFF.

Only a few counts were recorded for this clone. CDR3 DNA sequence: TGTGCCAGCAGCGTTACTCCTCGCACAGATACGCAGTATTTT. Amino acids: CASSVTPRTDTQYF. This chain uses TRBV9 with TRBJ2-3, with D unclear. Germline V gene data show CDR1 as SGDLS and CDR2 as YYNGEE. Trimming took 2 bases from V and 1 from J, leaving 8 bases between them. The CDR3 is 14 amino acids.

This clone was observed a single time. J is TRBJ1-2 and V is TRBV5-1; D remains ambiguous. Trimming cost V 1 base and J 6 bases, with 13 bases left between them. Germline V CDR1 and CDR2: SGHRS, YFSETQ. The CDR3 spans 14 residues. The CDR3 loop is CASSLTAPADGYTF. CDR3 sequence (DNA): TGCGCCAGCAGCTTGACAGCACCGGCCGATGGCTACACCTTC.

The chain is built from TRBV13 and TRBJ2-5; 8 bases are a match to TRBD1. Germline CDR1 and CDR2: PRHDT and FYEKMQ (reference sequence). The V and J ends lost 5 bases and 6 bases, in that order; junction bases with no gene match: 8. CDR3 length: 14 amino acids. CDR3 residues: CASSHRTGRKTQYF. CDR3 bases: TGTGCCAGCAGCCATCGGACAGGGCGGAAGACCCAGTACTTC.

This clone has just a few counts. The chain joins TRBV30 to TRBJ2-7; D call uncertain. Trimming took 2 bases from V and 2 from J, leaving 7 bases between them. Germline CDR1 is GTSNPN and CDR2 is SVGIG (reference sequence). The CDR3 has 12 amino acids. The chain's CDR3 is CAWSRNPYEQYF. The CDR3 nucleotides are TGTGCCTGGAGTCGAAACCCCTACGAGCAGTACTTC.

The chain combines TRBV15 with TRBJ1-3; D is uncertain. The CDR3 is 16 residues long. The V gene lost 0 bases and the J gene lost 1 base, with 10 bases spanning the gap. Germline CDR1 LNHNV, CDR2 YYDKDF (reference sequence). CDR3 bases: TGTGCCACCAGCAGAGACAGTCGGTCGTCTGGAAACACCATATATTTT. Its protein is CATSRDSRSSGNTIYF.

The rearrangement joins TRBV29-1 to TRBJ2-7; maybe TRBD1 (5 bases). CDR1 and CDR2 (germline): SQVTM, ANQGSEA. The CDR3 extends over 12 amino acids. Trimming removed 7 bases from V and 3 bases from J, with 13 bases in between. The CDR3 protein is CSAKTAIYEQYF. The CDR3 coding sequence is TGCAGCGCAAAGACAGCAATCTACGAGCAGTACTTC.

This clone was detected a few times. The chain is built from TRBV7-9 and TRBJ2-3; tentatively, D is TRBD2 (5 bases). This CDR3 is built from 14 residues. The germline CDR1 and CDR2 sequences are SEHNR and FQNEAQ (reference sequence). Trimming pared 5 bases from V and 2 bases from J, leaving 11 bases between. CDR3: CASSPRTVTDTQYF. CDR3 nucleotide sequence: TGTGCCAGCAGCCCCAGGACTGTCACAGATACGCAGTATTTT.